This T cell receptor beta chain was identified in a study of blood T cell repertoires in COVID-19. V lost 7 bases, J lost 4 bases, and 19 bases lay in between. This CDR3 has 14 residues. CDR1 is GTSNPN and CDR2 is SVGIG in the germline V gene (reference sequence). This clone occurred a few times. Sequencing was performed with immunoSEQ multiplex PCR; in TCRdb, only in-frame clones are kept and a portion is missing. This table has about 190,000 clones, 70% to 90% appearing once. The clonotype comes from a man aged 25 to 45 with acute or convalescent COVID-19. The material sequenced was peripheral blood. This sequence joins TRBV30 and TRBJ1-2, with D possibly being TRBD1 (5 bases). The DNA of the CDR3 is TGTGCCTTCACCCCCCAGGGAGGTATCTATGGCTACACCTTC. This sequence encodes CAFTPQGGIYGYTF.